Each of the 5 T cell receptor beta chains below was sequenced from the same sample in a study of molecular identifiers for immune sequencing clone quantification. One entry per CDR3 protein, called by TCRdb with MiXCR from the PCR reads. The repertoire holds about 640,000 distinct CDR3 sequences, about 20% seen once, with roughly 0.85% in the top ten. Sequenced: naive CD8+ T cells from blood, with Jurkat cell RNA spiked in. Described subset: FACS-sorted CD8+CD4-CCR7+CD45RA+ naive T cells. The receptors shown here come from a human donor in good health. Some libraries in this study had Jurkat cell RNA spiked in.

This chain links TRBV3-1 with TRBJ1-2, with TRBD1 matching over 10 bases. The germline gives CDR1 LGHDT, CDR2 YNNKEL (reference sequence). The CDR3 loop spans 15 amino acids. Losses at the gene ends were 4 bases for V and 4 bases for J; bases not matched to a gene: 6. CDR3: CASSRDRGQTYGYTF. The CDR3 DNA is TGTGCCAGCAGCCGAGACAGGGGGCAGACCTATGGCTACACCTTC. Together with reference TRBV3-1 and TRBJ1-2, the CDR3 gives the full variable domain: DTAVSQTPKYLVTQMGNDKSIKCEQNLGHDTMYWYKQDSKKFLKIMFSYNNKELIINETVPNRFSPKSPDKAHLNLHINSLELGDSAVYFCASSRDRGQTYGYTFGSGTRLTVV.

This chain links TRBV7-9 with TRBJ2-2; 7 nucleotides match TRBD1. The junction had 12 bases not matched to a gene; V was cut back by 5 bases and J by 6 bases. Germline assignment: CDR1 SEHNR and CDR2 FQNEAQ (reference sequence). The CDR3 loop spans 16 amino acids. CDR3 loop: CASSPISTGAAGELFF. In nucleotides, the CDR3 is TGTGCCAGCAGCCCTATATCCACAGGGGCCGCCGGGGAGCTGTTTTTT.

This clonotype was counted at least ten times. V is TRBV14 and J is TRBJ2-7; no reliable D call. This CDR3 contains 11 residues. Trimming pared 0 bases from V and 6 bases from J, leaving 3 bases between. CDR1 is SGHDN, CDR2 FVKESK, per germline. The CDR3 loop is CASSQEAEQYF. As DNA, the CDR3 is TGTGCCAGCAGCCAAGAGGCCGAGCAGTACTTC.

At least ten counts were recorded for this clonotype. V is TRBV4-3 and J is TRBJ2-6; weak D call: TRBD2 (6 bases). The CDR3 covers 21 residues. Trimming removed 0 bases at V and 0 bases at J, with 21 bases between. CDR1 is LGHNA, CDR2 YSLEER, per germline. The CDR3 spells CASSQDGLAVDTLSGANVLTF. As DNA, the CDR3 is TGCGCCAGCAGCCAAGATGGGTTAGCGGTCGATACCCTCTCTGGGGCCAACGTCCTGACTTTC.

Only a few counts were recorded for this clonotype. CDR3 protein: CAISEGGTGKVFSSNQPQHF. For the CDR3, the DNA is TGTGCCATCAGTGAGGGGGGGACAGGGAAGGTTTTTAGCAGCAATCAGCCCCAGCATTTT. The genes are TRBV10-3 and TRBJ1-5, with 9 bases identical to TRBD1. The CDR3 runs 20 residues. Unmatched junction bases numbered 15, after V lost 2 bases and J lost 1 base. Germline CDR1 ENHRY, CDR2 SYGVKD.